A single sample is the source of the 11 T cell receptor beta chains below, sequenced in a study of blood T cell repertoires in COVID-19. Profiling relied on immunoSEQ multiplex PCR, and the TCRdb table lists in-frame clones only, not all of them. Among about 220,000 clones, around 90% were seen once, and the ten largest hold approximately 15%. Sequencing was performed on PBMCs or T cells enriched from blood (not recorded which). The receptors were gathered from a woman between 45 and 65 years old with acute COVID-19.

The chain employs TRBV24-1 and TRBJ2-2; the match to TRBD2 covers 9 bases. V gave up 3 bases and J gave up 2 bases; unmatched junction bases: 6. Germline CDR1 is KGHDR and CDR2 is SFDVKD. The CDR3 length is 17 residues. CDR3 in amino acids: CATSDPGTSHNTGELFF. CDR3 nucleotide sequence: TGTGCCACCAGTGATCCCGGGACTAGCCATAACACCGGGGAGCTGTTTTTT.

The chain joins TRBV4-2 to TRBJ2-1, with D perhaps TRBD2 (6 bases). The V end was cut by 3 bases, the J end by 1 base, with 13 bases between. Germline V CDR1 and CDR2: LGHNA, YNFKEQ. The CDR3 is 16 residues long. CDR3 sequence: CASSHAGTTSYNEQFF. The CDR3 coding sequence is TGTGCCAGCAGCCACGCGGGAACGACTTCCTACAATGAGCAGTTCTTC.

The V call is TRBV20-1, the J call TRBJ2-1; the D is unclear. The V end lost 7 bases, the J end lost 4 bases, and 8 bases lay between the germline ends. CDR1 and CDR2 from the germline V gene are DFQATT and SNEGSKA (reference sequence). This CDR3 is built from 11 residues. CDR3 nucleotide sequence: TGCAGTGGTCGGTTTTACAATGAGCAGTTCTTC. Its protein product is CSGRFYNEQFF.

This chain uses TRBV3-1 (or the pseudogene TRBV3-2) with TRBJ2-7, with a possible D match to TRBD1 (5 bases). Trimming took off 2 bases at V and 2 bases at J, with 7 bases between the two ends. CDR3 length equals 13 residues. The germline CDR1 and CDR2 sequences are LGHDT and YNNKEL (reference sequence). DNA for the CDR3: TGTGCCAGCAGCCAACCAGGGACCTACGAGCAGTACTTC. Protein: CASSQPGTYEQYF.

V gene TRBV20-1 combines with J gene TRBJ2-5; no reliable D call. The V and J ends lost 3 bases and 3 bases respectively, with 8 bases between them. The V gene's germline CDR1 is DFQATT and CDR2 SNEGSKA (reference sequence). The CDR3 extends over 12 amino acids. The CDR3 DNA reads TGCAGTGCTAGTGGGCAGAAAGAGACCCAGTACTTC. Amino acids: CSASGQKETQYF.

The rearrangement joins TRBV9 to TRBJ2-7, with 8 positions matching TRBD2. The CDR3 runs to 13 residues. Germline V gene sequence: CDR1 SGDLS, CDR2 YYNGEE. The V gene end was trimmed by 3 bases and the J gene end by 5 bases; junction bases not matched to a gene: 4. CDR3 nucleotide sequence: TGTGCCAGCAGCGGGGCAGCGGGAGACGAGCAGTACTTC. Amino acid sequence: CASSGAAGDEQYF. Variable domain in full (rest from reference TRBV9 and TRBJ2-7): DSGVTQTPKHLITATGQRVTLRCSPRSGDLSVYWYQQSLDQGLQFLIQYYNGEERAKGNILERFSAQQFPDLHSELNLSSLELGDSALYFCASSGAAGDEQYFGPGTRLTVT.

The chain links TRBV11-3 to TRBJ2-5; 10 bases map to TRBD1. CDR3 length: 16 residues. The J segment lost 4 bases and the V segment lost 1 base, leaving 6 bases of the junction unmatched. Germline V CDR1 and CDR2: SGHNT, YENEEA. The CDR3 sequence is CASSLGQGALGETQYF. In DNA, the CDR3 is TGTGCCAGCAGCTTAGGACAGGGGGCTTTGGGAGAGACCCAGTACTTC. The whole variable domain, remainder taken from reference TRBV11-3 and TRBJ2-5, is EAGVVQSPRYKIIEKKQPVAFWCNPISGHNTLYWYLQNLGQGPELLIRYENEEAVDDSQLPKDRFSAERLKGVDSTLKIQPAELGDSAVYLCASSLGQGALGETQYFGPGTRLLVL.

The chain couples TRBV5-1 to TRBJ2-3, with 8 nucleotides matching TRBD1. CDR1 is SGHRS and CDR2 is YFSETQ in the germline V gene. The CDR3 has 16 residues. V shed 0 bases, J shed 3 bases, and the junction held 6 bases outside the gene matches. The CDR3, as DNA: TGCGCCAGCAGCTTGGTCGCAGGGACAGGAACAGATACGCAGTATTTT. Translated, it gives CASSLVAGTGTDTQYF. Combining the CDR3 with reference TRBV5-1 and TRBJ2-3 gives the whole variable domain KAGVTQTPRYLIKTRGQQVTLSCSPISGHRSVSWYQQTPGQGLQFLFEYFSETQRNKGNFPGRFSGRQFSNSRSEMNVSTLELGDSALYLCASSLVAGTGTDTQYFGPGTRLTVL.

V and J are TRBV28 and TRBJ1-2; D is unclear. The V gene's germline CDR1 is MDHEN and CDR2 SYDVKM. V lost 5 bases to trimming and J lost 3 bases, with 10 bases between them. This CDR3 comprises 13 residues. This CDR3 is CASSMEGYYGYTF. CDR3 in DNA: TGTGCCAGCAGTATGGAGGGATACTATGGCTACACCTTC.

The rearrangement joins TRBV5-1 to TRBJ1-5, with D uncertain. CDR1 is SGHRS and CDR2 is YFSETQ in the germline V gene. The CDR3 totals 14 residues. Trimming cost V 4 bases and J 9 bases, with 17 bases left between them. Written as DNA, the CDR3 is TGCGCCAGCAGCATTGGCCCAAGGAGGCGGCCCCAGCATTTT. Translated, it gives CASSIGPRRRPQHF.

J is TRBJ2-3 and V is TRBV18; TRBD2 matches 7 bases. Losses at the gene ends were 4 bases for V and 4 bases for J; bases not matched to a gene: 11. The CDR3 extends over 16 amino acids. The germline gives CDR1 KGHSH, CDR2 LQKENI. Here the CDR3 reads CASSLIGAGEADTQYF. CDR3 sequence (DNA): TGTGCCAGCTCACTCATCGGGGCGGGAGAAGCAGATACGCAGTATTTT.